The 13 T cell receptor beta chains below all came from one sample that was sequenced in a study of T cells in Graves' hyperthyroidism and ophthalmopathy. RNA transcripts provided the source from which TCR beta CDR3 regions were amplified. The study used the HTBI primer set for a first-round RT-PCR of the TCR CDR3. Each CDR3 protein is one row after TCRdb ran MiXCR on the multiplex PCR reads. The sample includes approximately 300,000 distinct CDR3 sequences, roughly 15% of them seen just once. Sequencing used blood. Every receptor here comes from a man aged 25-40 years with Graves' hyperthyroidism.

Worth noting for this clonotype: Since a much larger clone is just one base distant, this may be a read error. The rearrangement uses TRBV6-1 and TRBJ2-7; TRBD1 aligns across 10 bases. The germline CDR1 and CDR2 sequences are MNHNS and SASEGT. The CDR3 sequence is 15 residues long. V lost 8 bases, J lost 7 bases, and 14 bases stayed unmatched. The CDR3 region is CASGGLGTGAVEQYF. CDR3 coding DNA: TGTGCCAGCGGTGGACTGGGGACAGGGGCGGTGGAGCAGTACTTC.

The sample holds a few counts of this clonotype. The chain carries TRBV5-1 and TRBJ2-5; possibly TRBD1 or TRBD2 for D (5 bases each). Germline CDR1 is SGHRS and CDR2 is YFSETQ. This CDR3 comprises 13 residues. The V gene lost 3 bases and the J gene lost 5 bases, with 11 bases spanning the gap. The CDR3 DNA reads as TGCGCCAGCAGCTCGCTGGGGGATGAGACCCAGTACTTC. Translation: CASSSLGDETQYF. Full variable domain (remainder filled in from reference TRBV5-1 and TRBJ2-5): KAGVTQTPRYLIKTRGQQVTLSCSPISGHRSVSWYQQTPGQGLQFLFEYFSETQRNKGNFPGRFSGRQFSNSRSEMNVSTLELGDSALYLCASSSLGDETQYFGPGTRLLVL.

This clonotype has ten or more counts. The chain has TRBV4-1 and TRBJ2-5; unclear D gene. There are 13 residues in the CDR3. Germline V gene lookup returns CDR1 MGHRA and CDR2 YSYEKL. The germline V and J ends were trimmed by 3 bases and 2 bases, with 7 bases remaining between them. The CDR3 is CASSQTIQETQYF. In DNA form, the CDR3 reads TGCGCCAGCAGCCAGACAATACAAGAGACCCAGTACTTC.

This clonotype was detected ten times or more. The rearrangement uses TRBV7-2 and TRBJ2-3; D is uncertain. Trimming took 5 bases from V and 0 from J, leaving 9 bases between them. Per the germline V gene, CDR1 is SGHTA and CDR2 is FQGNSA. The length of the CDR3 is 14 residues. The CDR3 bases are TGTGCCAGCAGCGTCCCAGCGAGCACAGATACGCAGTATTTT. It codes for CASSVPASTDTQYF.

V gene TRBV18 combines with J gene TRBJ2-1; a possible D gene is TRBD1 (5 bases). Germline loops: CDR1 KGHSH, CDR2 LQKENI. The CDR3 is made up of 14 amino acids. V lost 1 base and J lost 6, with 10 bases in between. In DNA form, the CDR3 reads TGTGCCAGCTCACCACAACAGGACACCAATGAGCAGTTCTTC. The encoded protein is CASSPQQDTNEQFF.

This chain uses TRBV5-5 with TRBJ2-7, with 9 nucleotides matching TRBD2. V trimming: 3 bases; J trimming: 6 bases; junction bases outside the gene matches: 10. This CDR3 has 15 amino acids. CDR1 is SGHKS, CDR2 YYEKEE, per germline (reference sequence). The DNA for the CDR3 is TGTGCCAGCAGCTCAACCCCGGGACTAGCTTCCGAGCAGTACTTC. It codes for CASSSTPGLASEQYF.

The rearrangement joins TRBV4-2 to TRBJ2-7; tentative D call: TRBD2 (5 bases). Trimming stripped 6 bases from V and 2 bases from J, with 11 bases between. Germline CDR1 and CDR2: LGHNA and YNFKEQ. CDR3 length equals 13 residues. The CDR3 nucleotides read TGTGCCAGCAGAGACGGGAATACCTACGAGCAGTACTTC. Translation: CASRDGNTYEQYF.

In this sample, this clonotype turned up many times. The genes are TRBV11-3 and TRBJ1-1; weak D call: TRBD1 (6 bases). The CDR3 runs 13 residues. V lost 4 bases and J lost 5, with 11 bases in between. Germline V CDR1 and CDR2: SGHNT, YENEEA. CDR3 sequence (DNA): TGTGCCAGCAGCTCTACAGGGCGGACTGAAGCTTTCTTT. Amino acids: CASSSTGRTEAFF.

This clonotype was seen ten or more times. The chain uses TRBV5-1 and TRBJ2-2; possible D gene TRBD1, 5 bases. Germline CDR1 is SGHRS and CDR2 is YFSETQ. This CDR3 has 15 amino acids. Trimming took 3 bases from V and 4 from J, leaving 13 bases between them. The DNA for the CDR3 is TGCGCCAGCAGCTCCGGTGGGCAGGGCACCGGGGAGCTGTTTTTT. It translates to CASSSGGQGTGELFF.

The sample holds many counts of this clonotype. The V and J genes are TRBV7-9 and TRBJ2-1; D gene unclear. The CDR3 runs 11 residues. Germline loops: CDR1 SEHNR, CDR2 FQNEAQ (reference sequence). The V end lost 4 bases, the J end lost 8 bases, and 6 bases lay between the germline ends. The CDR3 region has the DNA TGTGCCAGCAGCTGGAGACATGAGCAGTTCTTC. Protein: CASSWRHEQFF.

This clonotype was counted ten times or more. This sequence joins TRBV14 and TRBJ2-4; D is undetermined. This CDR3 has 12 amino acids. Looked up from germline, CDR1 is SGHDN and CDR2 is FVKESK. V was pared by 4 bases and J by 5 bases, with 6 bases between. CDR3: CASSPPQNIQYF. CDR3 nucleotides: TGTGCCAGCAGCCCGCCCCAAAACATTCAGTACTTC.

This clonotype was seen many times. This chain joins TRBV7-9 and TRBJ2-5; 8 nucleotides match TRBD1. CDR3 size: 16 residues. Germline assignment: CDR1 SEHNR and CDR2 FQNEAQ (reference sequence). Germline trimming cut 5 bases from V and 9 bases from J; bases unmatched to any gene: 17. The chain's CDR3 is CASSRTRDRWPPAQYF. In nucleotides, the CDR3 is TGTGCCAGCAGCCGTACCCGGGACAGGTGGCCTCCGGCCCAGTACTTC.

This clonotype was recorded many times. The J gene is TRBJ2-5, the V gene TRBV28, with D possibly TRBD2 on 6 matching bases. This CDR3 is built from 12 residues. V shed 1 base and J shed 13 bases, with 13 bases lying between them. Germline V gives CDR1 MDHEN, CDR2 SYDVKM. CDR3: CASSLSPGVPYF. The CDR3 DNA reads TGTGCCAGCAGTTTATCCCCGGGAGTTCCGTACTTC.